Each of the 19 T cell receptor beta chains below was sequenced from the same sample in a study of shared clonotypes between healthy human individuals. Only in-frame clones appear in the TCRdb table, and some are missing; sequencing was by immunoSEQ multiplex PCR. Of roughly 1,000,000 clones in the sample, 78% are singletons; the top ten hold 0.52%. The sequenced sample consisted of memory CD4+ T cells from PBMCs. Subset in this sample: CD45RA-negative fraction. Receptor source: a man aged 18 to 29 in good health. Some clones in this sample may be carry-over from other donors' samples.

A few counts support this clone. The J gene is TRBJ2-5, the V gene TRBV29-1; D is possibly TRBD1 (5 bases). Trimming took 4 bases from V and 5 from J, leaving 11 bases between them. Looked up from germline, CDR1 is SQVTM and CDR2 is ANQGSEA. This CDR3 is built from 12 residues. CDR3 loop: CSVVQGDETQYF. The CDR3 DNA follows: TGCAGCGTTGTCCAGGGTGACGAGACCCAGTACTTC.

V and J are TRBV11-2 and TRBJ2-1; D may be TRBD2 (6 bases). Trimming removed 4 bases from V and 0 bases from J, with 10 bases in between. Germline CDR1 and CDR2: SGHAT and FQNNGV. This CDR3 region has 15 residues. In DNA form, the CDR3 reads TGTGCCAGCAGCTCACAGACTAGCTCCTACAATGAGCAGTTCTTC. Protein sequence: CASSSQTSSYNEQFF. The whole variable domain, filled in from reference TRBV11-2 and TRBJ2-1, reads EAGVAQSPRYKIIEKRQSVAFWCNPISGHATLYWYQQILGQGPKLLIQFQNNGVVDDSQLPKDRFSAERLKGVDSTLKIQPAKLEDSAVYLCASSSQTSSYNEQFFGPGTRLTVL.

This clone was picked up one time. The chain carries TRBV7-3 and TRBJ2-3; TRBD2 aligns across 9 bases. In germline, CDR1 is SGHTA, CDR2 FQGTGA. The CDR3 contains 17 residues. V gave up 2 bases and J gave up 3 bases; unmatched junction bases: 9. The CDR3 nucleotides are TGTGCCAGCAGCTTATTCTCTAGCGGGGACAAGACAGATACGCAGTATTTT. Translated, it gives CASSLFSSGDKTDTQYF.

Of note for this clone: This sample also contains other DNA sequences that code for the same CDR3. The chain has TRBV4-1 and TRBJ1-4; no reliable D call. In germline, CDR1 is MGHRA, CDR2 YSYEKL. V was trimmed by 2 bases and J by 8 bases, leaving 6 bases between them. The CDR3 is 12 amino acids. The CDR3 is CASSQPYEKLFF. DNA of the CDR3: TGCGCCAGCAGCCAACCGTACGAAAAACTGTTTTTT.

The chain carries TRBV28 and TRBJ2-3; D gene unclear. The CDR3 spans 12 residues. Looked up from germline, CDR1 is MDHEN and CDR2 is SYDVKM. V was clipped by 4 bases and J by 5 bases, with 7 bases between them. The CDR3 DNA sequence: TGTGCCAGCAGTTCAGGCGTAGATACGCAGTATTTT. Amino acid sequence: CASSSGVDTQYF.

The chain links TRBV5-4 to TRBJ2-2; 12 positions agree with TRBD2. The germline V gene has CDR1 SGHNT and CDR2 YYREEE (reference sequence). This CDR3 region has 16 residues. V lost 4 bases, J lost 5 bases, and 6 bases stayed unmatched. This CDR3 is CASSRTSGEGTGELFF. CDR3 bases: TGTGCCAGCAGCCGGACTAGCGGGGAGGGAACCGGGGAGCTGTTTTTT.

The rearrangement links TRBV5-4 to TRBJ1-1; tentative D call: TRBD1 (5 bases). V lost 0 bases and J lost 3, with 9 bases in between. Germline values: CDR1 SGHNT, CDR2 YYREEE (reference sequence). There are 14 residues in the CDR3. Here the CDR3 reads CASSLAGFDTEAFF. DNA of the CDR3: TGTGCCAGCAGCTTGGCAGGGTTTGACACTGAAGCTTTCTTT.

This clone has a handful of counts. The V gene is TRBV7-3, the J gene TRBJ2-1, with TRBD2 identical over 10 bases. This CDR3 comprises 17 residues. Trimming removed 2 bases from V and 4 bases from J; junction bases left unmatched: 8. Germline CDR1 and CDR2: SGHTA and FQGTGA. The CDR3 spells CASSLRGAGGPYNEQFF. CDR3 in DNA: TGTGCCAGCAGCTTACGGGGAGCGGGAGGGCCGTACAATGAGCAGTTCTTC.

This sequence joins TRBV7-3 and TRBJ2-3; the match to TRBD1 covers 7 bases. With 5 bases clipped from V and 10 bases from J, the junction kept 6 bases outside the gene matches. The CDR3 has 12 amino acids. Germline CDR1 reads SGHTA; CDR2 reads FQGTGA. CDR3 region: CASSPKQGPQYF. The CDR3 DNA reads as TGTGCCAGCAGCCCGAAACAGGGGCCGCAGTATTTT.

The chain employs TRBV18 and TRBJ1-4; the match to TRBD1 covers 8 bases. This CDR3 contains 14 residues. V lost 3 bases to trimming and J lost 8 bases; unmatched junction nucleotides: 5. Germline CDR1 is KGHSH and CDR2 is LQKENI. CDR3 nucleotide sequence: TGTGCCAGCTCACCCGGCCGACAGGGGGAAAAACTGTTTTTT. Protein: CASSPGRQGEKLFF.

This clone was recorded once. The chain couples TRBV9 to TRBJ2-1, with TRBD2 matching over 14 bases. J gave up 0 bases and V 4 bases, and 12 bases lay outside the gene matches. CDR1 and CDR2 from the germline V gene are SGDLS and YYNGEE. This CDR3 is built from 20 residues. The CDR3 spells CASSPRLAGGLISSYNEQFF. CDR3 in DNA: TGTGCCAGCAGCCCACGACTAGCGGGAGGGCTCATAAGCTCCTACAATGAGCAGTTCTTC.

This clone was recorded once. The chain has TRBV7-8 and TRBJ2-7; the match to TRBD2 covers 14 bases. The CDR3 is 19 residues long. With 0 bases clipped from V and 3 bases from J, the junction kept 10 bases outside the gene matches. The germline CDR1 and CDR2 sequences are SGHVS and FQNEAQ. The CDR3, as DNA: TGTGCCAGCAGCTTAGCGAAGGGCGGGACTAGCGGGAGTAGCTACGAGCAGTACTTC. This gives the protein CASSLAKGGTSGSSYEQYF.

The chain combines TRBV27 with TRBJ2-2; D ambiguous. The germline gives CDR1 MNHEY, CDR2 SMNVEV (reference sequence). The CDR3 is 17 amino acids. The V gene lost 3 bases and the J gene lost 0 bases, with 14 bases spanning the gap. CDR3 bases: TGTGCCAGCAGTTTTGTTTTTCAGGTCGCGAACACCGGGGAGCTGTTTTTT. Encoded protein: CASSFVFQVANTGELFF.

This clone was recorded a few times. This chain links TRBV28 with TRBJ2-7, with 11 bases fitting TRBD1. Looked up from germline, CDR1 is MDHEN and CDR2 is SYDVKM. Trimming removed 3 bases from V and 4 bases from J; junction bases left unmatched: 2. This CDR3 spans 14 amino acids. The CDR3 bases are TGTGCCAGCAGTTTCGGGGACAGGGGGTACGAGCAGTACTTC. Translation: CASSFGDRGYEQYF.

Regarding this clone: The junction shows a germline mismatch at one end, possibly a read error. This chain joins TRBV5-1 and TRBJ2-7; a weak D match, TRBD1 (7 bases). CDR1 is SGHRS, CDR2 YFSETQ, per germline. CDR3 length: 12 residues. CDR3 residues: CASSTGAGTFCF. The DNA of the CDR3 is TGCGCCAGCAGCACAGGGGCCGGGACTTTTTGCTTC.

The chain carries TRBV27 and TRBJ1-5; 7 positions match TRBD1. Germline-derived CDR1 and CDR2 are MNHEY and SMNVEV (reference sequence). The J segment lost 4 bases and the V segment lost 8 bases, leaving 14 bases of the junction unmatched. CDR3 length: 16 amino acids. The CDR3 DNA reads TGTGCCAGCCACAGGGGCGGCCCGGGGCGTAATCAGCCCCAGCATTTT. Its protein is CASHRGGPGRNQPQHF.

The chain joins TRBV30 to TRBJ2-7; D tentatively reads TRBD1 or TRBD2 (5 bases each). This CDR3 comprises 13 residues. Germline lookup yields CDR1 GTSNPN and CDR2 SVGIG (reference sequence). Trimming cost V 0 bases and J 10 bases, with 16 bases left between them. CDR3 amino acids: CAWSVGGGTGQYF. Written as DNA, the CDR3 is TGTGCCTGGAGTGTAGGTGGGGGAACGGGACAGTACTTC.

CDR3 amino acids: CASKDRGRSVNQPQHF. CDR3 in DNA: TGTGCCAGTAAGGACAGGGGGCGATCTGTGAATCAGCCCCAGCATTTT. This sequence joins TRBV19 and TRBJ1-5, with TRBD1 matching 11 bases. Trimming removed 7 bases from V and 4 bases from J; junction bases left unmatched: 9. The CDR3 consists of 16 residues. CDR1 and CDR2 (germline): LNHDA, SQIVND (reference sequence).

This clone was seen a single time. Other DNA sequences in this specimen translate into the identical CDR3. The chain has TRBV28 and TRBJ2-7; D is possibly TRBD2 (6 bases). Trimming stripped 8 bases from V and 3 bases from J, with 11 bases between. Germline V gene data show CDR1 as MDHEN and CDR2 as SYDVKM. The CDR3 length is 12 residues. This chain's CDR3 is CASSLALYEQYF. The CDR3 DNA is TGTGCCAGCTCGCTAGCGCTCTACGAGCAGTACTTC.